A single sample is the source of the 15 T cell receptor beta chains below, sequenced in a study of cytomegalovirus exposure and HLA in healthy donors (dated by TCRdb to 2016 to 2017). Libraries were prepared through the immunoSEQ multiplex PCR assay. The multiplex PCR relied on a mix of 60 forward primers for TCR Vbeta segments and 13 reverse primers for TCR Jbeta segments. What TCRdb holds here is the immuneACCESS table cut down to in-frame rearrangements. Part of the clones is not present; checked against another copy, under half of the missing clones reflect an unresolved V gene, and the others are unexplained. Here the sample has approximately 91,000 clones; more than 55% occur a single time. Roughly 2.1% of the sample belongs to the ten largest clones. Material: PBMCs. Source of these receptors: a human donor in good health.

The chain has TRBV13 and TRBJ2-7; 8 bases match TRBD2. The CDR3 is 15 amino acids. Germline CDR1 and CDR2: PRHDT and FYEKMQ (reference sequence). V was clipped by 0 bases and J by 1 base; unmatched bases: 2. CDR3 sequence: CASSLGGGGSYEQYF. Written as DNA, the CDR3 is TGTGCCAGCAGCTTAGGCGGGGGGGGGTCCTACGAGCAGTACTTC.

The rearrangement links TRBV5-8 to TRBJ1-5; TRBD1 is a possible D gene (5 bases). The V end was cut by 0 bases, the J end by 0 bases, with 10 bases between. There are 16 residues in the CDR3. Germline V gene sequence: CDR1 SGHTS, CDR2 YDEGEE. The CDR3 sequence is CASSLGQTYSNQPQHF. The CDR3 DNA sequence: TGTGCCAGCAGCTTGGGACAGACGTATAGCAATCAGCCCCAGCATTTT.

The J gene is TRBJ2-1, the V gene TRBV11-3; 10 nucleotides align to TRBD1. The CDR3 covers 17 residues. Germline values: CDR1 SGHNT, CDR2 YENEEA. The ends lost 4 bases at V and 3 bases at J; junction bases unmatched: 9. CDR3 residues: CASSYTGTGVYYNEQFF. The CDR3 coding sequence is TGTGCCAGCAGCTACACCGGGACAGGGGTGTACTACAATGAGCAGTTCTTC.

The V call is TRBV5-4, the J call TRBJ2-1; TRBD2 agrees at 7 bases. Trimming at V came to 3 bases and at J to 0 bases, leaving 6 bases not matched to a gene. This CDR3 contains 16 residues. Germline CDR1 SGHNT, CDR2 YYREEE (reference sequence). CDR3 nucleotide sequence: TGTGCCAGCAGCTGGAGGGACTACCGCTCCTACAATGAGCAGTTCTTC. Its translation: CASSWRDYRSYNEQFF.

The table lists this clone with a count of one. The V and J genes are TRBV5-6 and TRBJ2-5, with TRBD1 matching over 9 bases. The CDR3 totals 14 residues. Germline-derived CDR1 and CDR2 are SGHDT and YYEEEE. J gave up 5 bases and V 4 bases, and 6 bases lay outside the gene matches. The CDR3 bases are TGTGCCAGCAGCCTGGGGGACAGGGCTGAGACCCAGTACTTC. Amino acid sequence: CASSLGDRAETQYF.

The chain joins TRBV7-6 to TRBJ2-7; the match to TRBD1 covers 8 bases. Germline V gene lookup returns CDR1 SGHVS and CDR2 FNYEAQ. CDR3 length: 15 amino acids. The V gene end was trimmed by 5 bases and the J gene end by 0 bases; junction bases not matched to a gene: 6. This chain's CDR3 is CASSPTGATSYEQYF. In nucleotides, the CDR3 is TGTGCCAGCAGCCCGACAGGGGCTACCTCCTACGAGCAGTACTTC.

This chain connects TRBV5-4 to TRBJ1-2; 9 bases map to TRBD1. This CDR3 spans 13 amino acids. In germline, CDR1 is SGHNT, CDR2 YYREEE (reference sequence). With 6 bases clipped from V and 8 bases from J, the junction kept 8 bases outside the gene matches. The CDR3 bases are TGTGCCAGCACCGAGACAGGGGGAAACGGCTACACCTTC. Translated: CASTETGGNGYTF. The whole variable domain, remainder taken from reference TRBV5-4 and TRBJ1-2, is ETGVTQSPTHLIKTRGQQVTLRCSSQSGHNTVSWYQQALGQGPQFIFQYYREEENGRGNFPPRFSGLQFPNYSSELNVNALELDDSALYLCASTETGGNGYTFGSGTRLTVV.

This chain uses TRBV5-1 with TRBJ2-7; no clear D gene. Germline lookup yields CDR1 SGHRS and CDR2 YFSETQ. V was clipped by 0 bases and J by 9 bases, with 16 bases between them. This CDR3 is 14 amino acids long. The CDR3 sequence is CASSLGPVLRGQYF. In DNA form, the CDR3 reads TGCGCCAGCAGCTTGGGGCCGGTACTACGAGGGCAGTACTTC.

The J gene is TRBJ2-5, the V gene TRBV6-5; 10 nucleotides align to TRBD1. The J call may be incorrect, as the DNA end agrees better with TRBJ2-7. The germline V gene has CDR1 MNHEY and CDR2 SVGAGI. The CDR3 length is 15 residues. DNA of the CDR3: TGTGCCAGCAGCCGTGGGACAGGGGTGGGCTACGAGCAGTACTTC. It is translated as CASSRGTGVGYEQYF.

The table lists this clone with a few counts. This chain joins TRBV2 and TRBJ2-3; D not resolved. Trimming removed 6 bases from V and 4 bases from J, with 8 bases in between. There are 12 residues in the CDR3. Per germline, CDR1 SNHLY and CDR2 FYNNEI. The CDR3 region is CASREAADTQYF. The DNA of the CDR3 is TGTGCCAGCAGAGAGGCGGCAGATACGCAGTATTTT.

This clone was counted between two and nine times. V usage is TRBV7-2 and J usage is TRBJ2-7; D possibly corresponds to TRBD2 (6 bases). Germline V gene sequence: CDR1 SGHTA, CDR2 FQGNSA. The CDR3 runs to 14 residues. Trimming took off 1 base at V and 0 bases at J, with 7 bases between the two ends. The CDR3 sequence: CASSLEAGSYEQYF. For the CDR3, the DNA is TGTGCCAGCAGCTTAGAAGCGGGCTCCTACGAGCAGTACTTC.

The rearrangement joins TRBV5-4 to TRBJ2-6; no clear D. V was pared by 4 bases and J by 4 bases, with 18 bases between. This CDR3 has 17 amino acids. In germline, CDR1 is SGHNT, CDR2 YYREEE (reference sequence). The CDR3 region is CASSLGATVRGANVLTF. CDR3 in DNA: TGTGCCAGCAGCCTGGGCGCCACCGTGAGGGGGGCCAACGTCCTGACTTTC.

This clone was counted between two and nine times. The gene calls are TRBV9 and TRBJ2-1; TRBD2 matches 9 bases. J gave up 1 base and V 3 bases, and 20 bases lay outside the gene matches. CDR1 is SGDLS and CDR2 is YYNGEE in the germline V gene. The CDR3 is 21 residues long. The CDR3 protein is CASSARSPKSGGQGSYNEQFF. DNA for the CDR3: TGTGCCAGCAGCGCCCGAAGTCCGAAAAGCGGGGGGCAGGGGTCCTACAATGAGCAGTTCTTC.

The chain recombines TRBV7-9 with TRBJ1-4; D call uncertain. Trimming removed 2 bases at V and 8 bases at J, with 12 bases between. The CDR3 is 14 residues long. Germline V gene sequence: CDR1 SEHNR, CDR2 FQNEAQ (reference sequence). The CDR3 coding sequence is TGTGCCAGCAGCTTAAGCGTCTCTGGCGAAAAACTGTTTTTT. Translation: CASSLSVSGEKLFF.

The chain uses TRBV27 and TRBJ2-7, with 12 bases aligning to TRBD2. This CDR3 comprises 15 residues. V lost 7 bases and J lost 4; bases outside the gene matches: 8. Germline V gene sequence: CDR1 MNHEY, CDR2 SMNVEV (reference sequence). DNA for the CDR3: TGTGCCAGCAAGCAGCAGGGACTAGCGGGTTACGAGCAGTACTTC. Translating gives CASKQQGLAGYEQYF.